This T cell receptor beta chain was observed in a study of OX40 agonist ivuxolimab in advanced cancers. Study background: The patients received agonistic anti-OX40 (CD134) antibody ivuxolimab. Patients receiving dose escalation had hepatocellular carcinoma, melanoma, renal cell or head and neck cancer.

Whole-study findings and limits: Expanded clones belonging to CD8+ T cells outnumbered, on average, those of CD4+.

Germline trimming cut 1 base from V and 3 bases from J; bases unmatched to any gene: 10. This CDR3 is built from 17 residues. Germline CDR1 and CDR2: LNHNV and YYDKDF (reference sequence). The method was immunoSEQ multiplex PCR; TCRdb's version includes in-frame clones alone and lacks a portion of them. The sample contains approximately 45,000 clones, 88% of which appear only once. Concerning this clone itself: Its antigen is as yet unknown.

Sequenced here: CD4+ or CD8+ T cells sorted from blood, sampled in a trial of the OX40 agonist ivuxolimab. V and J are TRBV15 and TRBJ2-5, with 8 nucleotides matching TRBD1. This receptor was taken from an adult with an advanced solid tumor such as melanoma, head and neck, liver or kidney cancer. The CDR3 DNA sequence: TGTGCCACCAGCAGAGTTCCTCCGGGACAGGCAAAAGAGACCCAGTACTTC. Residues: CATSRVPPGQAKETQYF.